This T cell receptor (beta chain) derives from a study of STAT5B mutations in CD4+ large granular lymphocyte leukemia. This was a survey-level run. In the authors' workflow: The detection floor for productive clonotype frequency was 2.59 x 10-5. Assay used: immunoSEQ multiplex PCR; TCRdb lists only in-frame clones, some missing. For V, J and clone size, that table is used; D and trimming come from the DNA. The data contain tens of thousands of clones, 70% of them singletons. The V gene's germline CDR1 is ENHRY and CDR2 SYGVKD. This CDR3 contains 13 residues. V lost 7 bases to trimming and J lost 5 bases, with 13 bases between them.

The source is a human donor in good health. The sequencing input was CD4+ T cells from blood buffy coats. The chain links TRBV10-3 to TRBJ2-3; unclear D gene. CDR3 residues: CAITTTREDTQYF. CDR3 bases: TGTGCCATCACGACCACTCGTGAAGATACGCAGTATTTT.